This T cell receptor (beta chain) derives from a study of regulatory T cells. Primers: 52 TRBV forward and 13 TRBJ reverse. This table comes from immunoSEQ multiplex PCR, and its TCRdb copy is limited to in-frame clones, with some not included. The top ten hold 3.5% of the sample, which has just over 20,000 clones, 80% to 95% seen once. Looked up from germline, CDR1 is SGHRS and CDR2 is YFSETQ. The length of the CDR3 is 14 residues. The V end lost 0 bases, the J end lost 5 bases, and 12 bases lay between the germline ends. Sequencing was done on a sample of CD8+ T cells sorted from blood. The TCR originated in a child aged 2-15 years with CD3G deficiency. The V gene is TRBV5-1, the J gene TRBJ2-7; D is unclear. The CDR3, as DNA: TGCGCCAGCAGCTTGGTATGGGGTTCGAACGAGCAGTACTTC. Encoded protein: CASSLVWGSNEQYF. Complete variable domain (other parts from reference TRBV5-1 and TRBJ2-7): KAGVTQTPRYLIKTRGQQVTLSCSPISGHRSVSWYQQTPGQGLQFLFEYFSETQRNKGNFPGRFSGRQFSNSRSEMNVSTLELGDSALYLCASSLVWGSNEQYFGPGTRLTVT.